Below, 19 T cell receptor beta chains from the same sample are listed, as sequenced in a study of CD8+CD57+ T cells in acquired aplastic anemia. Template material for TCR beta VDJ and CDR3 profiling consisted of genomic DNA. TCRdb redid the calling of the reads with MiXCR, one entry per CDR3 protein. This table holds approximately 160,000 distinct CDR3 sequences, more than 45% found once. Patients chosen for sequencing had shown CD8+CD57+ cell expansion by flow cytometry. Material for sequencing was sorted CD4+, CD8+, or CD8+CD57+ T cells (not recorded which) from PBMCs. These receptor sequences come from a human donor with aplastic anemia.

This clonotype was seen a single time. V usage is TRBV2 and J usage is TRBJ1-2; 8 nucleotides line up with TRBD1. Per the germline V gene, CDR1 is SNHLY and CDR2 is FYNNEI. V dropped 9 bases and J dropped 7; count of bases not matched to a gene: 10. The CDR3 totals 13 residues. The CDR3: CASSPGQGAGYTF. The DNA for the CDR3 is TGTGCCAGTAGCCCTGGACAGGGAGCTGGCTACACCTTC.

At least ten counts were recorded for this clonotype. The chain carries TRBV19 and TRBJ2-1, with 15 nucleotides matching TRBD2. This CDR3 is 15 amino acids long. CDR1 and CDR2 (germline): LNHDA, SQIVND (reference sequence). The J segment lost 15 bases and the V segment lost 4 bases, leaving 10 bases of the junction unmatched. The CDR3 is CASSTLGLAGGGAFF. CDR3 coding DNA: TGTGCCAGTAGTACCTTGGGACTAGCGGGAGGTGGTGCGTTCTTC. The complete variable domain, with remaining parts taken from reference TRBV19 and TRBJ2-1, reads DGGITQSPKYLFRKEGQNVTLSCEQNLNHDAMYWYRQDPGQGLRLIYYSQIVNDFQKGDIAEGYSVSREKKESFPLTVTSAQKNPTAFYLCASSTLGLAGGGAFFGPGTRLTVL.

This clonotype was recorded at least ten times. This sequence joins TRBV5-6 and TRBJ2-7, with 9 bases that match TRBD2. CDR1 and CDR2 from the germline V gene are SGHDT and YYEEEE. V trimming: 4 bases; J trimming: 2 bases; junction bases outside the gene matches: 1. The CDR3 is 13 amino acids. The CDR3 here is CASSIAGAYEQYF. CDR3 bases: TGTGCCAGCAGCATAGCGGGGGCCTACGAGCAGTACTTC.

Only a few counts were recorded for this clonotype. A single base separates this from a much larger clone, so it may be a read error. Given the absence of the conserved phenylalanine or tryptophan at the CDR3 end, a read error is likely. The chain carries TRBV6-5 and TRBJ1-3; TRBD1 might be the D (6 bases). Germline V gene data show CDR1 as MNHEY and CDR2 as SVGAGI. The CDR3 is 14 residues long. Trimming stripped 0 bases from V and 9 bases from J, with 12 bases between. The CDR3 DNA reads TGTGCCAGCAGTTACTCGTCGGGACAATCCACCATATATTCT. It yields the protein CASSYSSGQSTIYS.

Written as DNA, the CDR3 is TGTGCCAATACCGACGGGGTCCCCAGCGAGCAGTACTTC. It yields the protein CANTDGVPSEQYF. The chain links TRBV7-3 to TRBJ2-7; possible D gene TRBD2, 5 bases. Germline assignment: CDR1 SGHTA and CDR2 FQGTGA. CDR3 size: 13 residues. V was pared by 10 bases and J by 6 bases, with 19 bases between.

This clonotype appeared many times. V and J are TRBV19 and TRBJ2-7; possible D gene TRBD1, 6 bases. The CDR3 sequence is 13 residues long. Germline CDR1 LNHDA, CDR2 SQIVND (reference sequence). V was shortened by 4 bases and J by 2 bases, with 9 bases between the two germline ends. CDR3 bases: TGTGCCAGTAGTACCGGGACAACCTACGAGCAGTACTTC. This encodes CASSTGTTYEQYF.

Notes on this clonotype: At one of its ends the junction is not consistent with the germline gene, which may arise from a read error. This sequence joins TRBV7-2 and TRBJ1-2, with unresolved D. The CDR3 totals 15 residues. Germline V gives CDR1 SGHTA, CDR2 FQGNSA. The CDR3 bases are TGTGCCAGCAGCCCAGCAAGGTCTTCTAACTATGGCTGCACCTTC. This encodes CASSPARSSNYGCTF.

In this sample, this clonotype turned up many times. The chain employs TRBV7-9 and TRBJ1-6; D might be TRBD1 (6 bases). This CDR3 is built from 17 residues. V gave up 2 bases and J gave up 7 bases, with 18 bases separating them. CDR1 SEHNR and CDR2 FQNEAQ come from the germline V gene (reference sequence). CDR3 sequence (DNA): TGTGCCAGCAGCTTAAGTCTAGCCGGGACACCGAATTCACCCCTCCACTTT. Translation gives CASSLSLAGTPNSPLHF.

This clonotype was detected ten times or more. The genes are TRBV7-2 and TRBJ1-2, with a weak D call TRBD1 (6 bases). CDR1 and CDR2 (germline): SGHTA, FQGNSA. The length of the CDR3 is 13 residues. Trimming cost V 5 bases and J 6 bases, with 13 bases left between them. CDR3 nucleotide sequence: TGTGCCAGCAGCCCGAGGGGGGCAGATGGCTACACCTTC. This encodes CASSPRGADGYTF. The complete variable domain, with remaining parts taken from reference TRBV7-2 and TRBJ1-2, reads GAGVSQSPSNKVTEKGKDVELRCDPISGHTALYWYRQSLGQGLEFLIYFQGNSAPDKSGLPSDRFSAERTGGSVSTLTIQRTQQEDSAVYLCASSPRGADGYTFGSGTRLTVV.

The chain employs TRBV2 and TRBJ2-7; no definite D call. The CDR3 is made up of 13 amino acids. The V gene's germline CDR1 is SNHLY and CDR2 FYNNEI. The V gene lost 6 bases and the J gene lost 4 bases, with 13 bases spanning the gap. The CDR3 sequence is CASRTRTRYEQYF. CDR3 nucleotides: TGTGCCAGCAGGACGCGTACGCGGTACGAGCAGTACTTC.

This clonotype was detected ten times or more. The chain employs TRBV20-1 and TRBJ1-3; D might be TRBD1 (6 bases). V was trimmed by 5 bases and J by 8 bases, leaving 22 bases between them. This CDR3 is built from 15 residues. The germline V gene has CDR1 DFQATT and CDR2 SNEGSKA (reference sequence). CDR3 coding DNA: TGCAGTGCTTCATTGACAGTGGGGGCACCGGACACCATATATTTT. The encoded protein is CSASLTVGAPDTIYF.

The rearrangement joins TRBV20-1 to TRBJ2-3, with TRBD2 as a possible D gene (5 bases). The V end was cut by 5 bases, the J end by 4 bases, with 10 bases between. Germline V CDR1 and CDR2: DFQATT, SNEGSKA (reference sequence). The CDR3 length is 12 residues. CDR3 residues: CSAGTSSDTQYF. As DNA, the CDR3 is TGCAGTGCTGGTACTAGTTCAGATACGCAGTATTTT.

The chain couples TRBV5-4 to TRBJ2-1; 8 nucleotides align to TRBD2. J was trimmed by 5 bases and V by 4 bases; bases with no gene match: 2. Germline loops: CDR1 SGHNT, CDR2 YYREEE (reference sequence). The CDR3 totals 13 residues. The CDR3 spells CASSPGGDNEQFF. CDR3 in DNA: TGTGCCAGCAGCCCGGGGGGGGACAATGAGCAGTTCTTC.

This clonotype occurred many times. This chain uses TRBV12-3 or TRBV12-4 with TRBJ2-5, with a tentative D call TRBD1 (6 bases). The V end lost 4 bases, the J end lost 3 bases, and 9 bases lay between the germline ends. This CDR3 spans 13 amino acids. The DNA for the CDR3 is TGTGCCAGCAGTTCCCGACAGGAAGAGACCCAGTACTTC. Its translation: CASSSRQEETQYF.

The chain has TRBV20-1 and TRBJ1-2; TRBD1 agrees at 9 bases. The CDR3 has 15 amino acids. Germline V CDR1 and CDR2: DFQATT, SNEGSKA (reference sequence). The V and J ends lost 1 base and 7 bases, in that order; junction bases with no gene match: 10. The CDR3 is CSARASVDRGSGYTF. Written as DNA, the CDR3 is TGCAGTGCTAGAGCTTCGGTAGACAGGGGGAGTGGCTACACCTTC.

The V gene is TRBV15, the J gene TRBJ2-1, with 9 bases fitting TRBD1. The CDR3 sequence is 16 residues long. Trimming cost V 5 bases and J 2 bases; bases outside gene matches: 7. Per the germline V gene, CDR1 is LNHNV and CDR2 is YYDKDF (reference sequence). CDR3 amino acids: CATSRGRQGAYNEQFF. CDR3 DNA sequence: TGTGCCACCAGCCGAGGAAGACAGGGGGCCTACAATGAGCAGTTCTTC. The variable domain in full, with the rest retrieved from reference TRBV15 and TRBJ2-1, is DAMVIQNPRYQVTQFGKPVTLSCSQTLNHNVMYWYQQKSSQAPKLLFHYYDKDFNNEADTPDNFQSRRPNTSFCFLDIRSPGLGDTAMYLCATSRGRQGAYNEQFFGPGTRLTVL.

In its sample, this clonotype was seen many times. This chain joins TRBV27 and TRBJ2-6; no clear D gene. CDR3 length: 14 amino acids. Germline V gene sequence: CDR1 MNHEY, CDR2 SMNVEV (reference sequence). Trimming pared 6 bases from V and 2 bases from J, leaving 8 bases between. In nucleotides, the CDR3 is TGTGCCAGCAGGCCAGATACTGGGGCCAACGTCCTGACTTTC. This gives the protein CASRPDTGANVLTF.

This clonotype appeared many times. This chain connects TRBV2 to TRBJ2-5; D possibly corresponds to TRBD1 (8 bases). This CDR3 contains 13 residues. V dropped 8 bases and J dropped 5 bases, with 15 bases sitting between them. The germline CDR1 and CDR2 sequences are SNHLY and FYNNEI. CDR3 DNA: TGTGCCAGCGCCGGACAGGGAGGGGAGACCCAGTACTTC. Amino acid sequence: CASAGQGGETQYF.

The chain carries TRBV11-2 and TRBJ2-3; D unresolved. V lost 4 bases, J lost 2 bases, and 16 bases lay in between. The CDR3 loop spans 16 amino acids. Germline V gene sequence: CDR1 SGHAT, CDR2 FQNNGV. CDR3 nucleotide sequence: TGTGCCAGCAGCTACACTCGGATTGAACTCACAGATACGCAGTATTTT. It is translated as CASSYTRIELTDTQYF.